The present T cell receptor beta chain was sequenced within a study of blood T cell repertoires in COVID-19. The protocol was immunoSEQ multiplex PCR, while the TCRdb copy is restricted to in-frame clones and leaves out a portion. Of more than 65,000 clones detected, approximately 84% appear once; the ten largest clones hold about 11%. This CDR3 is 20 amino acids long. V was clipped by 0 bases and J by 1 base; unmatched bases: 13. Germline V gene sequence: CDR1 LGHDT, CDR2 YNNKEL (reference sequence). The rearrangement uses TRBV3-1 (or the pseudogene TRBV3-2) and TRBJ1-3; TRBD1 aligns across 9 bases. Specimen: peripheral blood. The TCR was taken from a human donor in a cohort sampled during active COVID-19. The CDR3 loop is CASSQDLARTGGPSGNTIYF. The CDR3 DNA reads as TGTGCCAGCAGCCAAGATCTTGCGCGCACAGGGGGCCCTTCTGGAAACACCATATATTTT.